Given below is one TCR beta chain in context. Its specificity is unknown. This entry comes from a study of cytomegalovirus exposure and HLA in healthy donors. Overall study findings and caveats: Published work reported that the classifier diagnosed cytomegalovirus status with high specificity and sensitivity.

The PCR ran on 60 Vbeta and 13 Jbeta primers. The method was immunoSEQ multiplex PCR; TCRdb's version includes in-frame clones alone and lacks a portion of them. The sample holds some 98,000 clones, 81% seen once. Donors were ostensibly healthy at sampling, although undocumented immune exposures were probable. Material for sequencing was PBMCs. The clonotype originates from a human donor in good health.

The CDR3 sequence is CASSLDEYGYTF. CDR3 nucleotides: TGCGCCAGCAGCTTGGACGAGTATGGCTACACCTTC. V and J are TRBV5-1 and TRBJ1-2; D is unresolved. Trimming removed 0 bases from V and 5 bases from J, with 5 bases in between. Germline V CDR1 and CDR2: SGHRS, YFSETQ. The CDR3 is made up of 12 amino acids.